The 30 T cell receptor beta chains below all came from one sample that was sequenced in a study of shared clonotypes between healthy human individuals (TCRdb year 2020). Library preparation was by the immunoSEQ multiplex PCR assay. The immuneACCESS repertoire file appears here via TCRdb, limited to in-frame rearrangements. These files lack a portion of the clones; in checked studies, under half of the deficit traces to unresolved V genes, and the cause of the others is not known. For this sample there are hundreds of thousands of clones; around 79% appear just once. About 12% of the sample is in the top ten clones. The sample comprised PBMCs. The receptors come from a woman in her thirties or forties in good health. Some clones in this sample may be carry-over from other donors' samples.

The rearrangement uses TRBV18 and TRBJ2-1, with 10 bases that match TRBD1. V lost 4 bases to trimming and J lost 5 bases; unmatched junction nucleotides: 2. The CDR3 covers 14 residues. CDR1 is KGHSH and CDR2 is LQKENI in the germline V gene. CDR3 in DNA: TGTGCCAGCTCACGACAGGGGGCTGACAATGAGCAGTTCTTC. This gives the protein CASSRQGADNEQFF.

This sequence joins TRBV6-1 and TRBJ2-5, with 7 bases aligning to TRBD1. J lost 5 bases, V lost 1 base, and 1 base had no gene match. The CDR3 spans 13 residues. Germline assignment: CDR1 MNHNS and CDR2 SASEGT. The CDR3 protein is CASSEEDRETQYF. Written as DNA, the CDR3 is TGTGCCAGCAGTGAAGAGGACAGGGAGACCCAGTACTTC.

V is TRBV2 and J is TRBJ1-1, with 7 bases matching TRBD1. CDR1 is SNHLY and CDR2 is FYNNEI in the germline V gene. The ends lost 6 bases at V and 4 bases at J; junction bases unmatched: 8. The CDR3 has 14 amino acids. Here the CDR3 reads CASSDRARITEAFF. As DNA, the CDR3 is TGTGCCAGCAGCGACAGGGCGAGGATCACTGAAGCTTTCTTT.

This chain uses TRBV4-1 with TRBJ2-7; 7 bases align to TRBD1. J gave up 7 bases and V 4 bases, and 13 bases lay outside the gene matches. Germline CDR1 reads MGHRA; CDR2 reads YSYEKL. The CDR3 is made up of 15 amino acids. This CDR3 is CASSRSSGTQGEQYF. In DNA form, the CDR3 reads TGCGCCAGCAGCCGCAGCTCCGGGACACAGGGGGAGCAGTACTTC.

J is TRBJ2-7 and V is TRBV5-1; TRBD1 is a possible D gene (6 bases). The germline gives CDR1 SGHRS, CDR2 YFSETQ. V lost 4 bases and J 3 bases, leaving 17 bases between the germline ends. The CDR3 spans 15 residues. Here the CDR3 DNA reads TGCGCCAGCAGCCCTGTTGGGGGCCCAAGCTACGAGCAGTACTTC. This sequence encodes CASSPVGGPSYEQYF. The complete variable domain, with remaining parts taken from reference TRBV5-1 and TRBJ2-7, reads KAGVTQTPRYLIKTRGQQVTLSCSPISGHRSVSWYQQTPGQGLQFLFEYFSETQRNKGNFPGRFSGRQFSNSRSEMNVSTLELGDSALYLCASSPVGGPSYEQYFGPGTRLTVT.

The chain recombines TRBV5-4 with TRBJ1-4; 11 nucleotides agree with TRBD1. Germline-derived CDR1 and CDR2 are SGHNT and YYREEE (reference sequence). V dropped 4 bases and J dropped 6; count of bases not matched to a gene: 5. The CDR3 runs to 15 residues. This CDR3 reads CASSPDRGRDEKLFF. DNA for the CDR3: TGTGCCAGCAGCCCGGACAGGGGGCGAGATGAAAAACTGTTTTTT.

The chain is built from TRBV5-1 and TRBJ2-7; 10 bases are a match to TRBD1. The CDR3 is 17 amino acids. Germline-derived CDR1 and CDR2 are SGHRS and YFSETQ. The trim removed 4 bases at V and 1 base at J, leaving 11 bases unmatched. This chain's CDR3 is CASSRNTGQGNSYEQYF. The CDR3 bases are TGCGCCAGCAGCCGCAACACGGGACAGGGGAATTCCTACGAGCAGTACTTC.

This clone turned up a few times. The CDR3 spells CAWRSLNTGELFF. The CDR3 nucleotides are TGTGCCTGGAGATCCCTGAACACCGGGGAGCTGTTTTTT. V is TRBV30 and J is TRBJ2-2, with unresolved D. The germline V gene encodes CDR1 GTSNPN and CDR2 SVGIG (reference sequence). The CDR3 sequence is 13 residues long. Between the trimmed V and J ends, which lost 3 bases and 1 base, there was a span of 6 bases.

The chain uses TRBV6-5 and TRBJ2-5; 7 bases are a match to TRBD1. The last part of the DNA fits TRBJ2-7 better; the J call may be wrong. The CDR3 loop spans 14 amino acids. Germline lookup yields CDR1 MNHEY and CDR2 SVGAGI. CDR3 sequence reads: CASSGRQGAYEQYF. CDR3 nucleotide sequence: TGTGCCAGCTCGGGTAGACAGGGTGCCTACGAGCAGTACTTC.

In nucleotides, the CDR3 is TGTGCCAGAGGACTAGCGGGCGAATCCTACGAGCAGTACTTC. Translated, it gives CARGLAGESYEQYF. The rearrangement uses TRBV28 and TRBJ2-7, with 11 nucleotides matching TRBD2. The J segment lost 1 base and the V segment lost 9 bases, leaving 5 bases of the junction unmatched. Germline-derived CDR1 and CDR2 are MDHEN and SYDVKM. There are 14 residues in the CDR3.

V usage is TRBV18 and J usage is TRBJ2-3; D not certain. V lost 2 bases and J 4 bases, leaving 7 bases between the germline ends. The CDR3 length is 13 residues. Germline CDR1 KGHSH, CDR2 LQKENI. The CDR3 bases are TGTGCCAGCTCACCAGGGGTCCCAGATACGCAGTATTTT. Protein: CASSPGVPDTQYF.

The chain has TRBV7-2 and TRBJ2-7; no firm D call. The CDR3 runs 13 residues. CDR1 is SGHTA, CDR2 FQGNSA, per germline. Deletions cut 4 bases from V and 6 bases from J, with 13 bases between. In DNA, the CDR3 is TGTGCCAGCAGCTGGCCCCAGAAGGCCGAGCAGTACTTC. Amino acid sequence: CASSWPQKAEQYF.

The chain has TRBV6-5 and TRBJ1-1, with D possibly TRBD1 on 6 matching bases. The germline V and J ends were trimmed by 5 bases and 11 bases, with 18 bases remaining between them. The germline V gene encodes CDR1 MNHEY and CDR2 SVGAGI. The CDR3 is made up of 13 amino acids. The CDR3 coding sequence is TGTGCCAGCAGTAAGGGGCAGGGGATGACGGCTTTCTTT. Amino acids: CASSKGQGMTAFF.

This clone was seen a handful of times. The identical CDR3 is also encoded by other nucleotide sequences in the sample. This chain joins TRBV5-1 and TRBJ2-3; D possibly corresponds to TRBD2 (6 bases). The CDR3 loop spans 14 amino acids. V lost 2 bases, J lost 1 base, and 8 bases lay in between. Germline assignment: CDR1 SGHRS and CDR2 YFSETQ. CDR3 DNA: TGCGCCAGCAGCTTTGCGGGACGCACAGATACGCAGTATTTT. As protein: CASSFAGRTDTQYF.

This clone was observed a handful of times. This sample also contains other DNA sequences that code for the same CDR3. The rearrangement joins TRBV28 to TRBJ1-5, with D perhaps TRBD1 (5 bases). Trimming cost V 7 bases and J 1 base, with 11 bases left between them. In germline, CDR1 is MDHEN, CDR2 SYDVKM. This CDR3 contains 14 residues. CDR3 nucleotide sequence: TGTGCCAGCATATTGGGGGGGAGCAATCAGCCCCAGCATTTT. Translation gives CASILGGSNQPQHF.

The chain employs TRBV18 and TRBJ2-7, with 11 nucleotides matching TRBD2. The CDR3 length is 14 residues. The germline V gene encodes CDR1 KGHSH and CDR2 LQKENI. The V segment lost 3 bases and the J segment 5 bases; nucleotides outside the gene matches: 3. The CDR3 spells CASSPTSGSDEQYF. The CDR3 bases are TGTGCCAGCTCACCTACTAGCGGGAGCGACGAGCAGTACTTC.

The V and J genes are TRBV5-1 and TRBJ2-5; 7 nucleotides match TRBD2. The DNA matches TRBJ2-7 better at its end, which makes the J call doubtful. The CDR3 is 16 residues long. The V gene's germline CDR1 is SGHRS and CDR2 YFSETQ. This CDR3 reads CASSLTTGGSRPEQYF. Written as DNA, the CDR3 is TGCGCCAGCAGCTTGACCACCGGCGGGAGTAGACCCGAGCAGTACTTC.

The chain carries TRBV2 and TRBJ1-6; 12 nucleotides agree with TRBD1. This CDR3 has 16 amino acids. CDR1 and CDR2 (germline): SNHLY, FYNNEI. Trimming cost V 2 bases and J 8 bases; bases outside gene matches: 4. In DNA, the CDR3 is TGTGCCAGCAGTGAACCGGGGACAGGGGGCGATTCACCCCTCCACTTT. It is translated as CASSEPGTGGDSPLHF.

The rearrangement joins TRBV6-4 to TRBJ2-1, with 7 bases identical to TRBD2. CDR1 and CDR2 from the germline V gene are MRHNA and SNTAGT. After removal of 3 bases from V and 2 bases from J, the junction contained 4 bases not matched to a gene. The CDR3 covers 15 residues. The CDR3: CASSEGLAAYNEQFF. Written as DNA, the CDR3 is TGTGCCAGCAGTGAGGGGCTAGCGGCCTACAATGAGCAGTTCTTC.

The CDR3 loop is CASSVRNTEAFF. In DNA, the CDR3 is TGTGCCAGCAGCGTGCGGAATACTGAAGCTTTCTTT. This chain uses TRBV9 with TRBJ1-1; D gene uncertain. Germline loops: CDR1 SGDLS, CDR2 YYNGEE. The CDR3 is 12 amino acids. With 2 bases removed from V and 5 bases from J, the gap between germline ends came to 7 bases.

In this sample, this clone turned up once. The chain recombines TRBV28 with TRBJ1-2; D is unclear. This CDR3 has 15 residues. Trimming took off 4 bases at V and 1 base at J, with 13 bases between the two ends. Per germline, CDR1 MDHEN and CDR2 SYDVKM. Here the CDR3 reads CASSSSGPINYGYTF. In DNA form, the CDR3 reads TGTGCCAGCAGTTCATCCGGGCCCATTAACTATGGCTACACCTTC.

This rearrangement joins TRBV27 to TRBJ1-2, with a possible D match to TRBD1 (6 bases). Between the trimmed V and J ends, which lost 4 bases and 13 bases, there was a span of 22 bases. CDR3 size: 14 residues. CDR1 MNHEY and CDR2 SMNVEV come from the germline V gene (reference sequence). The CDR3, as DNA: TGTGCCAGCAGTTCTTTGCCCGGGGGCCAGCCGCCCACCTTC. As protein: CASSSLPGGQPPTF.

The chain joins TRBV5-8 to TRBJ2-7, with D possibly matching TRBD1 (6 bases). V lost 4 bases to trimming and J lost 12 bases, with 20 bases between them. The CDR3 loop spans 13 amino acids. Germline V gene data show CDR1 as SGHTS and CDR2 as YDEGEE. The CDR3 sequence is CASSIQGLKDTYF. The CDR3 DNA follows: TGTGCCAGCAGCATACAGGGCCTCAAGGATACGTACTTC.

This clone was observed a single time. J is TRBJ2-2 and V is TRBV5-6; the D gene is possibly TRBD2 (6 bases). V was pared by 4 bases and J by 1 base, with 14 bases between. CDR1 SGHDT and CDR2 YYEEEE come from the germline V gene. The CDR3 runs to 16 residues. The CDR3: CASSVAGTLNTGELFF. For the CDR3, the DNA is TGTGCCAGCAGCGTAGCCGGGACTTTGAACACCGGGGAGCTGTTTTTT. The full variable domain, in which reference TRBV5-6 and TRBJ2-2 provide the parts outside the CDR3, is DAGVTQSPTHLIKTRGQQVTLRCSPKSGHDTVSWYQQALGQGPQFIFQYYEEEERQRGNFPDRFSGHQFPNYSSELNVNALLLGDSALYLCASSVAGTLNTGELFFGEGSRLTVL.

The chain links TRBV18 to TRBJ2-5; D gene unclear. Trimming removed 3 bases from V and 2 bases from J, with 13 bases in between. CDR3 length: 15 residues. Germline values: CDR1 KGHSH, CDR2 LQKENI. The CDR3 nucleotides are TGTGCCAGCTCACCCAACACAAACTTGCAAGAGACCCAGTACTTC. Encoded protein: CASSPNTNLQETQYF.

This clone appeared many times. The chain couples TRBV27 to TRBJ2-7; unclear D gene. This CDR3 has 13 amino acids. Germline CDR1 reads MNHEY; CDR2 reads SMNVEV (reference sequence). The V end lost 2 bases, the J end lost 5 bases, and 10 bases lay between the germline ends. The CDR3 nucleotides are TGTGCCAGCAGTTTAAGTCCTTACAACGAGCAGTACTTC. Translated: CASSLSPYNEQYF.

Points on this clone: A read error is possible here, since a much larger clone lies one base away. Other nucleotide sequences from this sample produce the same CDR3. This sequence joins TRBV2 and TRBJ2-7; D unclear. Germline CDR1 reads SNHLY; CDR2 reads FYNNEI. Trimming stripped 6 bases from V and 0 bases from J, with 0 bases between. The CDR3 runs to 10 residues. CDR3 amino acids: CASSSYEQYF. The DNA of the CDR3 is TGTGCCAGCAGCTCCTACGAGCAGTACTTC.

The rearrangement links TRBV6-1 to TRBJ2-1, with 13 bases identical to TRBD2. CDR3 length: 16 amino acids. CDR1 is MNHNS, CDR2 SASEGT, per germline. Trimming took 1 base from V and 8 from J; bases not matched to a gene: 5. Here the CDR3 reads CASSEGRGLAGYEQFF. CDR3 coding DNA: TGTGCCAGCAGTGAAGGGAGGGGACTAGCGGGATATGAGCAGTTCTTC.

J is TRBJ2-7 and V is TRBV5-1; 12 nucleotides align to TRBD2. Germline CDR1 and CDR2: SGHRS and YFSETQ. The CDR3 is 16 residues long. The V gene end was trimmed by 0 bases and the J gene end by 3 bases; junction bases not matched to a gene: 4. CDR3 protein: CASSLGTSGNHYEQYF. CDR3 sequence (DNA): TGCGCCAGCAGCTTGGGGACTAGCGGGAACCACTACGAGCAGTACTTC.

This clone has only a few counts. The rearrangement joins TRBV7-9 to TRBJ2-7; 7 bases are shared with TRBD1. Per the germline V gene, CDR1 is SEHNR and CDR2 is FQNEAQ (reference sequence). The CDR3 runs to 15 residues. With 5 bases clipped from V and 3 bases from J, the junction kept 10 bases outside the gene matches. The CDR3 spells CASSPLKGGHYEQYF. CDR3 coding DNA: TGTGCCAGCAGCCCACTGAAAGGGGGCCACTACGAGCAGTACTTC.